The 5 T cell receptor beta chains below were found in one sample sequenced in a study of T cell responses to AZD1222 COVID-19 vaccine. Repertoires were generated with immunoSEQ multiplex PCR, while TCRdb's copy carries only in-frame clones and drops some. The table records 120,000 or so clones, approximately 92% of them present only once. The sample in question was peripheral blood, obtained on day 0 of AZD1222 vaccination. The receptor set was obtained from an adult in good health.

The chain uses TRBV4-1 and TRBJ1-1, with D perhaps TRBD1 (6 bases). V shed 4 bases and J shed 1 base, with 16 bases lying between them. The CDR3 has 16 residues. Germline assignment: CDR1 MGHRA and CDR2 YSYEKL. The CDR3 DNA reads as TGCGCCAGCAGCCCCCGGGACATGGTGTCGAACACTGAAGCTTTCTTT. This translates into CASSPRDMVSNTEAFF.

The DNA for the CDR3 is TGTGCCAGCAGTTACTCGAGATTTCGCCAGCCGTCGTCTGAAGCTTTCTTT. It translates to CASSYSRFRQPSSEAFF. The chain combines TRBV6-2 or TRBV6-3 with TRBJ1-1; no firm D call. CDR3 length: 17 amino acids. V was trimmed by 0 bases and J by 6 bases, leaving 20 bases between them. Germline loops: CDR1 MNHEY, CDR2 SVGEGT.

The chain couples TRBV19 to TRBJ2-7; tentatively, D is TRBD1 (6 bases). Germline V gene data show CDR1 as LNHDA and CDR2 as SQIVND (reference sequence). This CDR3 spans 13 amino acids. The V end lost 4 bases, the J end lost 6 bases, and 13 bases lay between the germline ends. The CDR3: CASSTPTGSEQYF. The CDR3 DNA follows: TGTGCCAGTAGTACCCCAACAGGGAGCGAGCAGTACTTC.

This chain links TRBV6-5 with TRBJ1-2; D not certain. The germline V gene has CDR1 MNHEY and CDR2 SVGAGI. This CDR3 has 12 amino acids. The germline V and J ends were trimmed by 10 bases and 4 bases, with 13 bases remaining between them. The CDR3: CATYGSSYGYTF. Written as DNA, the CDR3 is TGTGCCACATACGGGAGTTCCTATGGCTACACCTTC.

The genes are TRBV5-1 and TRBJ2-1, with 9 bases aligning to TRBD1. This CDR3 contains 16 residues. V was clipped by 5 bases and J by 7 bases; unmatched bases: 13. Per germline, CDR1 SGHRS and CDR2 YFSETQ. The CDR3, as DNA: TGCGCCAGCAGTCTTGGGACCGGGACAGGGCATAATGAGCAGTTCTTC. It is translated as CASSLGTGTGHNEQFF. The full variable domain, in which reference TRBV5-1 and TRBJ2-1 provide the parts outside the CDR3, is KAGVTQTPRYLIKTRGQQVTLSCSPISGHRSVSWYQQTPGQGLQFLFEYFSETQRNKGNFPGRFSGRQFSNSRSEMNVSTLELGDSALYLCASSLGTGTGHNEQFFGPGTRLTVL.